The 6 T cell receptor beta chains reported below all come from one sample, sequenced in a study of identical twins (dated by TCRdb to about 2016). The receptor library was made with 5' RACE. Sequencing used an Illumina HiSeq 2000. TCRdb took the public reads, trimmed them with fastp at Q25, ran MiXCR for clone calling and kept in-frame beta chains. Rows with a matching CDR3 protein are joined into one entry that keeps the most common DNA and genes. The sample contains roughly 250,000 distinct CDR3 sequences, over 12% of them found a single time. Under 9.5% of the sample rests with the top ten. Sequenced input: memory (CD45RO+) T cells sorted from blood. Read against the paper, the sample's cell subset or site label means: CD45RO+ enriched T cells. The origin of the receptors is a woman aged 18-29 years in good health.

V gene TRBV7-6 combines with J gene TRBJ2-7; D is ambiguous. From germline, CDR1 is SGHVS and CDR2 FNYEAQ. V was cut by 5 bases and J by 0 bases, with 17 bases left in between. The CDR3 runs 16 residues. The DNA of the CDR3 is TGTGCCAGCAGCCCAGCTCGGGTGATCCACTCCTACGAGCAGTACTTC. Translation gives CASSPARVIHSYEQYF. The full variable domain, in which reference TRBV7-6 and TRBJ2-7 provide the parts outside the CDR3, is GAGVSQSPRYKVTKRGQDVALRCDPISGHVSLYWYRQALGQGPEFLTYFNYEAQQDKSGLPNDRFSAERPEGSISTLTIQRTEQRDSAMYRCASSPARVIHSYEQYFGPGTRLTVT.

The chain carries TRBV6-5 and TRBJ2-1; D unresolved. Germline V gives CDR1 MNHEY, CDR2 SVGAGI. The CDR3 has 14 residues. V was cut by 3 bases and J by 8 bases, with 14 bases left in between. CDR3 residues: CASSYRQLRDEQFF. DNA of the CDR3: TGTGCCAGCAGTTATCGGCAGTTGCGCGATGAGCAGTTCTTC.

In its sample, this clonotype was seen a few times. The rearrangement links TRBV7-9 to TRBJ2-2; D gene uncertain. The CDR3 has 16 residues. Looked up from germline, CDR1 is SEHNR and CDR2 is FQNEAQ (reference sequence). V dropped 5 bases and J dropped 7 bases, with 20 bases sitting between them. CDR3 coding DNA: TGTGCCAGCAGCAATACCCTACACCCAGGCCTCGGGGAGCTGTTTTTT. This codes for CASSNTLHPGLGELFF. The full variable domain, with the rest looked up from reference TRBV7-9 and TRBJ2-2, is DTGVSQNPRHKITKRGQNVTFRCDPISEHNRLYWYRQTLGQGPEFLTYFQNEAQLEKSRLLSDRFSAERPKGSFSTLEIQRTEQGDSAMYLCASSNTLHPGLGELFFGEGSRLTVL.

This rearrangement joins TRBV20-1 to TRBJ2-7, with D perhaps matching TRBD1 or TRBD2 (5 bases each). Germline V gene data show CDR1 as DFQATT and CDR2 as SNEGSKA (reference sequence). The V end lost 6 bases, the J end lost 3 bases, and 15 bases lay between the germline ends. The CDR3 has 13 residues. The CDR3 DNA follows: TGCAGTGCCCACGGTGGGGGTATCTACGAGCAGTACTTC. It codes for CSAHGGGIYEQYF.

This clonotype appeared a few times. The chain couples TRBV20-1 to TRBJ2-7, with D maybe TRBD1 (6 bases). This CDR3 is 13 amino acids long. Germline-derived CDR1 and CDR2 are DFQATT and SNEGSKA (reference sequence). V was pared by 6 bases and J by 2 bases, with 14 bases between. The CDR3: CSAINREPYEQYF. The CDR3 nucleotides are TGCAGTGCAATCAACAGGGAGCCCTACGAGCAGTACTTC.

This clonotype was observed a handful of times. The chain has TRBV9 and TRBJ2-3; D tentatively fits TRBD1 or TRBD2 (5 bases each). Germline values: CDR1 SGDLS, CDR2 YYNGEE. The CDR3 is 16 residues long. V was cut by 3 bases and J by 4 bases, with 18 bases left in between. The CDR3: CASSAIRTGGADTQYF. In nucleotides, the CDR3 is TGTGCCAGCAGCGCGATTCGGACTGGGGGTGCAGATACGCAGTATTTT.